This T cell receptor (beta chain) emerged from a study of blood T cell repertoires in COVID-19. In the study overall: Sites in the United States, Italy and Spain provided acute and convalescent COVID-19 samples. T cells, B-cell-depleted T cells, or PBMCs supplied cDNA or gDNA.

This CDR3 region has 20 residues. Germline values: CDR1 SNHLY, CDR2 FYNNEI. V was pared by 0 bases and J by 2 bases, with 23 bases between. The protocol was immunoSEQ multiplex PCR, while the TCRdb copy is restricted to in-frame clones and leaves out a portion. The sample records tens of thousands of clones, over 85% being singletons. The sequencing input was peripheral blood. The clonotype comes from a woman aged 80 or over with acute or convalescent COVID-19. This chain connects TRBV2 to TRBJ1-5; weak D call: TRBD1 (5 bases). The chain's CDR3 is CASSEARGLVARRGNQPQHF. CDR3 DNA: TGTGCCAGCAGTGAAGCGCGGGGCCTGGTAGCTCGCAGGGGCAATCAGCCCCAGCATTTT.